These 15 T cell receptor beta chains were all obtained from the same sample, sequenced in a study of breast tumors, draining lymph nodes, adjacent tissues. MiXCR was run by TCRdb on the multiplex PCR reads, yielding one entry per CDR3 protein. Of approximately 230,000 distinct CDR3 sequences detected, under 40% appear once; the ten largest clones hold approximately 3.6%. Axillary draining lymph nodes of breast cancer patients supplied the node samples. The sample taken for sequencing was axillary lymph node tissue. These receptor sequences come from a female donor with breast cancer. Some clones in this sample may be carry-over from other donors' samples.

This clonotype showed up many times. J is TRBJ1-5 and V is TRBV7-9; 7 nucleotides line up with TRBD1. CDR3 length: 19 amino acids. Germline V gives CDR1 SEHNR, CDR2 FQNEAQ (reference sequence). V lost 2 bases to trimming and J lost 0 bases; unmatched junction nucleotides: 13. The CDR3: CASSLRSFGTADSNQPQHF. CDR3 nucleotides: TGTGCCAGCAGCTTAAGGTCTTTCGGGACAGCCGATAGCAATCAGCCCCAGCATTTT.

This clonotype was seen only a few times. The chain is built from TRBV19 and TRBJ2-1; perhaps TRBD2 as D (6 bases). Germline lookup yields CDR1 LNHDA and CDR2 SQIVND (reference sequence). The CDR3 runs to 16 residues. V lost 4 bases and J lost 7, with 20 bases in between. CDR3 sequence reads: CASSNEAGLSGNEQFF. In DNA form, the CDR3 reads TGTGCCAGTAGTAACGAAGCGGGCCTATCGGGGAATGAGCAGTTCTTC.

The V and J genes are TRBV7-9 and TRBJ2-5, with a tentative D call TRBD2 (6 bases). This CDR3 is built from 14 residues. CDR1 is SEHNR and CDR2 is FQNEAQ in the germline V gene (reference sequence). Trimming cost V 9 bases and J 2 bases, with 16 bases left between them. The CDR3 bases are TGTGCCAGTTTACCGGGAGCATCTCAAGAGACCCAGTACTTC. This gives the protein CASLPGASQETQYF.

V gene TRBV27 combines with J gene TRBJ2-3; 7 bases are a match to TRBD2. The ends lost 8 bases at V and 4 bases at J; junction bases unmatched: 9. The CDR3 consists of 14 residues. The germline gives CDR1 MNHEY, CDR2 SMNVEV (reference sequence). The CDR3 DNA reads TGTGCCAGCTACCGGACTAGTCGTGCAGATACGCAGTATTTT. It translates to CASYRTSRADTQYF.

To note about this clonotype: A read error may explain this, as a much larger clone is one base away. V gene TRBV6-4 combines with J gene TRBJ2-3, with TRBD2 identical over 10 bases. V gave up 6 bases and J gave up 6 bases; unmatched junction bases: 9. Germline V gene data show CDR1 as MRHNA and CDR2 as SNTAGT. This CDR3 is built from 15 residues. In DNA, the CDR3 is TGTGCCAGCAGCGCATCTAGCGGGAGATTCGATACGCAGTATTTT. Translation: CASSASSGRFDTQYF.

This clonotype came up many times. The gene calls are TRBV10-3 and TRBJ1-3; unclear D gene. Germline values: CDR1 ENHRY, CDR2 SYGVKD. Trimming removed 2 bases from V and 8 bases from J, with 22 bases in between. The CDR3 is 17 residues long. In DNA form, the CDR3 reads TGTGCCATCAGTGAGAATGGCCCACGTCCTGTAGTAGACACCATATATTTT. This sequence encodes CAISENGPRPVVDTIYF.

This clonotype has at least ten counts. The chain links TRBV5-4 to TRBJ2-7, with D perhaps matching TRBD1 (8 bases). Germline V gives CDR1 SGHNT, CDR2 YYREEE (reference sequence). This CDR3 is 15 amino acids long. Between the trimmed V and J ends, which lost 3 bases and 4 bases, there was a span of 17 bases. The CDR3 spells CASSSGGQATYEQYF. CDR3 bases: TGTGCCAGCAGCTCGGGGGGACAGGCCACATACGAGCAGTACTTC.

In this sample, this clonotype turned up many times. The chain recombines TRBV7-2 with TRBJ2-2; 12 nucleotides match TRBD2. CDR3 length: 17 residues. With V trimmed by 0 bases and J by 5 bases, 4 bases remained unmatched. Germline V gene data show CDR1 as SGHTA and CDR2 as FQGNSA. CDR3 residues: CASSLALAGGRTGELFF. CDR3 in DNA: TGTGCCAGCAGCTTAGCCCTAGCGGGGGGGCGAACCGGGGAGCTGTTTTTT.

This rearrangement joins TRBV20-1 to TRBJ2-3, with 15 positions matching TRBD2. The V segment lost 5 bases and the J segment 2 bases; nucleotides outside the gene matches: 5. CDR1 and CDR2 from the germline V gene are DFQATT and SNEGSKA (reference sequence). This CDR3 is 16 amino acids long. The CDR3 sequence is CSASGTSGGFTDTQYF. CDR3 nucleotides: TGCAGTGCTTCCGGGACTAGCGGGGGGTTCACAGATACGCAGTATTTT.

A few counts support this clonotype. With a much larger clone just one base away, this may be a read error. The CDR3 protein is CASSLSEMPGYTF. The CDR3 DNA reads as TGTGCCAGCAGCTTATCGGAGATGCCGGGCTACACCTTC. This chain uses TRBV11-3 with TRBJ1-2; D uncertain. Per germline, CDR1 SGHNT and CDR2 YENEEA. V was shortened by 2 bases and J by 8 bases, with 12 bases between the two germline ends. The CDR3 has 13 amino acids.

The sample holds many counts of this clonotype. This chain joins TRBV20-1 and TRBJ1-3; D is unresolved. V shed 4 bases and J shed 7 bases, with 8 bases lying between them. Germline CDR1 is DFQATT and CDR2 is SNEGSKA (reference sequence). The CDR3 contains 11 residues. The CDR3 is CSATQMNTIYF. The CDR3 bases are TGCAGTGCTACTCAAATGAACACCATATATTTT.

This clonotype was observed at least ten times. The chain recombines TRBV11-2 with TRBJ2-6; D possibly uses TRBD1 or TRBD2 (6 bases each). The ends were cut back, 2 bases at V and 0 bases at J, with 17 bases in the middle. This CDR3 has 19 amino acids. The germline V gene has CDR1 SGHAT and CDR2 FQNNGV. CDR3 sequence (DNA): TGTGCCAGCAGCTTAACAGGGCGGGACTCCGACTCTGGGGCCAACGTCCTGACTTTC. Protein product: CASSLTGRDSDSGANVLTF. The full variable domain, rest sourced from reference TRBV11-2 and TRBJ2-6, is EAGVAQSPRYKIIEKRQSVAFWCNPISGHATLYWYQQILGQGPKLLIQFQNNGVVDDSQLPKDRFSAERLKGVDSTLKIQPAKLEDSAVYLCASSLTGRDSDSGANVLTFGAGSRLTVL.

For the CDR3, the DNA is TGTGCCAGCACCCGACTAGCGGGAGGAGGTGCCCTGGAGACCCAGTACTTC. Protein product: CASTRLAGGGALETQYF. This chain connects TRBV7-9 to TRBJ2-5; 13 bases agree with TRBD2. V gave up 7 bases and J gave up 5 bases; unmatched junction bases: 13. CDR3 length: 17 amino acids. In germline, CDR1 is SEHNR, CDR2 FQNEAQ (reference sequence).

The CDR3 bases are TGTGCCAGCTCACCACCGGGACACATCTCCTACAATGAGCAGTTCTTC. Its translation is CASSPPGHISYNEQFF. V usage is TRBV18 and J usage is TRBJ2-1, with D possibly being TRBD1 (6 bases). The germline V and J ends were trimmed by 0 bases and 0 bases, with 9 bases remaining between them. In germline, CDR1 is KGHSH, CDR2 LQKENI. This CDR3 has 16 amino acids. The variable domain in full, with the rest retrieved from reference TRBV18 and TRBJ2-1, is NAGVMQNPRHLVRRRGQEARLRCSPMKGHSHVYWYRQLPEEGLKFMVYLQKENIIDESGMPKERFSAEFPKEGPSILRIQQVVRGDSAAYFCASSPPGHISYNEQFFGPGTRLTVL.

This clonotype was seen at least ten times. This rearrangement joins TRBV11-3 to TRBJ2-1; TRBD2 agrees at 10 bases. The CDR3 is 15 residues long. Germline CDR1 SGHNT, CDR2 YENEEA. The V gene end was trimmed by 4 bases and the J gene end by 8 bases; junction bases not matched to a gene: 8. The CDR3 loop reads CASSSAGGLWDEQFF. CDR3 DNA sequence: TGTGCCAGCAGCTCAGCGGGGGGGCTTTGGGATGAGCAGTTCTTC.